These T cell receptor beta chains were read from a single sample in a study of cytomegalovirus exposure and HLA in healthy donors. Clones were sequenced by immunoSEQ multiplex PCR, and TCRdb holds only the in-frame ones, with some missing. The data contain roughly 100,000 clones, more than 60% of them singletons. Sample: PBMCs. These receptors originate from a woman between 45 and 65 years old in good health and CMV-seropositive. CDR3s include the opening cysteine and the closing phenylalanine or tryptophan. A D gene is named only where the DNA matches it firmly. Rows may omit the clone size; those that give it use once, few, many or a size class.

TRBJ2-7	-	TRBV6-5	-	TGTGCCAGCAGTTACTCGGACAGCTCCTACGAGCAGTACTTC	CASSYSDSSYEQYF
TRBJ2-7	-	TRBV6-6	few	TGTGCCAGCAGTTACGACGGGACAAGAACCTACGAGCAGTACTTC	CASSYDGTRTYEQYF
TRBJ2-1	TRBD2	TRBV9	-	TGTGCCAGCAGCGTAGAGTTGAGGGGAGGGCGGGGGTACAATGAGCAGTTCTTC	CASSVELRGGRGYNEQFF
TRBJ2-7	TRBD2	TRBV27	-	TGTGCCAGCAGTACCCTAGGACTAGCGGCCACCTACGAGCAGTACTTC	CASSTLGLAATYEQYF
TRBJ1-2	TRBD1	TRBV6-6	-	TGTGCCAGCAGTTCTGGAACAGGGGTCTCCGGCTACACCTTC	CASSSGTGVSGYTF
TRBJ2-7	TRBD2	TRBV4-1	-	TGCGCCAGCAGCCAAGATCACCGATCCACAGCGGGGGGGGATGAGCAGTACTTC	CASSQDHRSTAGGDEQYF
TRBJ1-6	-	TRBV7-8	-	TGTGCCAGCAGCTTCCATGATTCACCCCTCCACTTT	CASSFHDSPLHF
TRBJ1-1	TRBD1	TRBV5-4	-	TGTGCCAGCAGCCCGATAGGGACAGGGACTCTGAACACTGAAGCTTTCTTT	CASSPIGTGTLNTEAFF
TRBJ2-1	TRBD1	TRBV11-2	-	TGTGCCAGCAGCTTAAATACAGGGGCAAAGTTCTTC	CASSLNTGAKFF
TRBJ2-1	-	TRBV5-4	-	TGTGCCAGCAGCTTGGAGGGGGCCTACAATGAGCAGTTCTTC	CASSLEGAYNEQFF
TRBJ1-1	-	TRBV18	-	TGTGCCAGCTCCCCCACTTTAAGATTTAGCGTGAACACTGAAGCTTTCTTT	CASSPTLRFSVNTEAFF
TRBJ1-5	TRBD1	TRBV30	-	TGTGCCTGGGGCGGACAGGGTAATCAGCCCCAGCATTTT	CAWGGQGNQPQHF
TRBJ2-7	TRBD2	TRBV29-1	-	TGCAGCGTTGAAAGCGGGGGATTCTCCTACGAGCAGTACTTC	CSVESGGFSYEQYF
TRBJ2-1	-	TRBV4-2	-	TGTGCCAGCAGCCAAGATATGCAGGGGCTCGGTGAGCAGTTCTTC	CASSQDMQGLGEQFF
TRBJ1-1	TRBD1	TRBV5-4	-	TGTGCCAGCAGCTTCGGGGACAGGGGGAACACTGAAGCTTTCTTT	CASSFGDRGNTEAFF
TRBJ2-5	TRBD2	TRBV5-1	-	TGCGCCAGCAGCCATGGGACTACCGAAGAGACCCAGTACTTC	CASSHGTTEETQYF
TRBJ1-5	TRBD1	TRBV2	few	TGTGCCAGCCTATTGGACAGGACTAGCAATCAGCCCCAGCATTTT	CASLLDRTSNQPQHF
TRBJ2-1	TRBD2	TRBV28	-	TGTGCCAGCAGGGGGTCCGGGGGGGCGTGGAATGAGCAGTTCTTC	CASRGSGGAWNEQFF
TRBJ2-1	TRBD2	TRBV4-2	-	TGTGCCAGCACCCCATTAAGCGGGGGGGCGAATGAGCAGTTCTTC	CASTPLSGGANEQFF
TRBJ2-5	TRBD2	TRBV11-2	-	TGTGCCAGCAGCTTAGCGGGGGGGCCCGGGACCCAGTACTTC	CASSLAGGPGTQYF
TRBJ1-5	-	TRBV7-2	-	TGTGCCAGCAGCCCCGGTACTTCCGAGCCCCAGCATTTT	CASSPGTSEPQHF
TRBJ2-1	-	TRBV10-3	once	TGTGCCATCATGGACATCTCCTACAATGAGCAGTTCTTC	CAIMDISYNEQFF
TRBJ1-1	-	TRBV9	-	TGTGCCAGCAGCGGAGAACCAACCGGGGAAACTGAAGCTTTCTTT	CASSGEPTGETEAFF
TRBJ1-4	-	TRBV9	-	TGTGCCAGCAGCAACACCCCAGGAGGAGCTAATGAAAAACTGTTTTTT	CASSNTPGGANEKLFF
TRBJ2-5	TRBD2	TRBV27	-	TGTGCCAGCAGTCTCACTCGACCGCGGGGGGGCGCCCAAGAGACCCAGTACTTC	CASSLTRPRGGAQETQYF
TRBJ1-5	TRBD1	TRBV19	-	TGTGCCAGTAGTATAGATCAGGGGACAGGGGGCTTGGGACAGCCCCAGCATTTT	CASSIDQGTGGLGQPQHF
TRBJ1-5	TRBD1	TRBV28	-	TGTGCCAGCAGTCCGACAGGGTTTGGGGATCAGCCCCAGCATTTT	CASSPTGFGDQPQHF
TRBJ1-1	TRBD1	TRBV6-5	-	TGTGCCAGCAGAAGGACAGGGGGCGCGGGAACTGAAGCTTTCTTT	CASRRTGGAGTEAFF
TRBJ2-3	-	TRBV5-1	-	TGCGCCAGCAGCCTACTGGGGGGTAGCACAGATACGCAGTATTTT	CASSLLGGSTDTQYF
TRBJ1-1	-	TRBV6-5	-	TGTGCCAGCAGTTACGTCCCGGGTAACACTGAAGCTTTCTTT	CASSYVPGNTEAFF
TRBJ2-2	-	TRBV7-9	-	TGTGCCAGCAGCCCACCCCCAGAGGACACCGGGGAGCTGTTTTTT	CASSPPPEDTGELFF
TRBJ2-2	-	TRBV7-9	-	TGTTCCAGCAGCTTCCCCCCGCCCCGGGGAAACACCGGGGAGCTGTTTTTT	CSSSFPPPRGNTGELFF
TRBJ2-3	TRBD2	TRBV29-1	few	TGCAGCGTTGTGGGCAGCGGGGATAGCACAGATACGCAGTATTTT	CSVVGSGDSTDTQYF
TRBJ1-3	TRBD1	TRBV2	-	TGTGCCAGCAGTGAAGCGGGACAGGGAATGGGAAACACCATATATTTT	CASSEAGQGMGNTIYF
TRBJ2-3	-	TRBV9	-	TGTGCCAGCAGCGTAGATTTACACCTGACAGATACGCAGTATTTT	CASSVDLHLTDTQYF
TRBJ1-2	TRBD1	TRBV19	-	TGTGCCAGTAGTAGCCCGGGACAGGGCCACTATGGCTACACCTTC	CASSSPGQGHYGYTF
TRBJ2-4	TRBD1	TRBV10-3	-	TGTGCCATCAGTGAGTCTCCGGGACAGGGATTTACCAAAAACATTCAGTACTTC	CAISESPGQGFTKNIQYF
TRBJ1-6	-	TRBV27	-	TGTGCCAGCACATACACACGCACACGGGGGAGCCCTAATTCACCCCTCCACTTT	CASTYTRTRGSPNSPLHF
TRBJ1-1	TRBD1	TRBV10-3	-	TGTGCCGCAAGAGACAGGGTACAAACTGAAGCTTTCTTT	CAARDRVQTEAFF
TRBJ2-7	-	TRBV7-2	-	TGTGCCAGCAGCCAAGTGAGTGGGCTCGAGCAGTACTTC	CASSQVSGLEQYF
TRBJ2-3	TRBD1	TRBV19	few	TGTGCCAGTAGTGAGGGACAGGGGTTAGATACGCAGTATTTT	CASSEGQGLDTQYF
TRBJ1-2	TRBD1	TRBV7-9	-	TGTTCCAGCAGCTCCACCCGGACAGGGTTCGTCTATGGCTACACCTTC	CSSSSTRTGFVYGYTF
TRBJ2-5	TRBD1	TRBV9	-	TGTGCCAGCAGCGTCTCCCAGGGCCAGGGGGCTAGGGTAGAGACCCAGTACTTC	CASSVSQGQGARVETQYF
TRBJ1-2	-	TRBV18	-	TGTGCCAGCTCACCAGACAATAACTATGGCTACACCTTC	CASSPDNNYGYTF
TRBJ2-2	TRBD1	TRBV4-3	few	TGCGCCAGCAGCCAATCTAAACGGACAGGCTCAACCGGGGAGCTGTTTTTT	CASSQSKRTGSTGELFF
TRBJ1-5	TRBD1	TRBV30	-	TGTGCCTGGAGTATGCACAGGGGGGCCGCAAGCAATCAGCCCCAGCATTTT	CAWSMHRGAASNQPQHF
TRBJ1-1	-	TRBV6-5	few	TGTGCCAGCAGTTACTCGACAGGAGACACTGAAGCTTTCTTT	CASSYSTGDTEAFF
TRBJ1-1	TRBD1	TRBV5-1	-	TGCGCCAGCAGCGCCACTGGTCCGGGACAGGGACACACTGAAGCTTTCTTT	CASSATGPGQGHTEAFF
TRBJ1-2	TRBD1	TRBV5-6	once	TGTGCCAGCAGCTCGGAGACAGGGGGTATATACTATGGCTACACCTTC	CASSSETGGIYYGYTF
TRBJ1-6	TRBD1	TRBV4-1	once	TGCGCCAGCAGCCTGGGACAGGGGACCCCTAATTCACCCCTCCACTTT	CASSLGQGTPNSPLHF
TRBJ1-3	TRBD1	TRBV11-2	-	TGTGCCAGCAGCCGACTTGGACAGGGGGCAACCACCATATATTTT	CASSRLGQGATTIYF
TRBJ1-2	-	TRBV7-9	few	TGTGCCAGCAGGCGGGCGCAGAACTATGGCTACACCTTC	CASRRAQNYGYTF
TRBJ2-6	-	TRBV7-9	-	TGTGCCAGCAGCTTGGGCGCCTCTGGGGCCAACGTCCTGACTTTC	CASSLGASGANVLTF
TRBJ2-3	TRBD2	TRBV6-6	-	TGTGCCAGCAGTTACGGCCTAGCGGAAGATACGCAGTATTTT	CASSYGLAEDTQYF
TRBJ2-5	-	TRBV11-3	once	TGTGCCAGCAGCCGGGGGGCCAGAGAGACCCAGTACTTC	CASSRGARETQYF
TRBJ2-7	-	TRBV18	-	TGTGCCAGCTCACCAGGTCAGGGCCCGACCTACGAGCAGTACTTC	CASSPGQGPTYEQYF